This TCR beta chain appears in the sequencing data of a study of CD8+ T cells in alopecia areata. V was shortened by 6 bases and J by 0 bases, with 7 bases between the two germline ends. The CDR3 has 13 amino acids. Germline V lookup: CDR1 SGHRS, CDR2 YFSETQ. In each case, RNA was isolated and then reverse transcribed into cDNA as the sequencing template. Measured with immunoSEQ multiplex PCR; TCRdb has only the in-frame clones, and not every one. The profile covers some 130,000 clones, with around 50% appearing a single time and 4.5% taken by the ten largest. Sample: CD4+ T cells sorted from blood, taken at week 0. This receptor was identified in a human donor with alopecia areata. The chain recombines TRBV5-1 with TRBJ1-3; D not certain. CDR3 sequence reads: CASMLASGNTIYF. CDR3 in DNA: TGCGCCAGCATGTTGGCCTCTGGAAACACCATATATTTT.